This T cell receptor beta chain derives from a study of blood T cells in healthy people across ages. Using a J-beta primer mix together with a sample-barcoded 5' primer, a second PCR was run for roughly 7 to 12 cycles. TCRdb ran MiXCR on the 5' RACE reads and lists one entry per CDR3 protein. This table holds more than 450,000 distinct CDR3 sequences, about 28% found once. In addition, the sample was reused for a study of T cells of mothers and their children.

The specimen was blood. The source is a boy between 2 and 10 years old in good health.

The CDR3 sequence is CASSLAGQKYEQYF. CDR3 bases: TGCGCCAGCAGCTTGGCGGGACAAAAATACGAGCAGTACTTC. The chain carries TRBV5-1 and TRBJ2-7, with TRBD1 as a possible D gene (6 bases). V lost 0 bases to trimming and J lost 4 bases, with 11 bases between them. Per germline, CDR1 SGHRS and CDR2 YFSETQ. The CDR3 is 14 residues long.